One T cell receptor (beta chain) is described in this entry. Its specificity is unknown. The data are from a study of OX40 agonist ivuxolimab in advanced cancers. General study findings and limits: Low normalized T-cell clonal expansion also characterized some of the nonresponders.

Produced via immunoSEQ multiplex PCR; TCRdb's table is partial and in-frame only. The table lists under 85,000 clones, 88% of them singletons. Trimming cost V 6 bases and J 4 bases, with 15 bases left between them. Germline CDR1 is MNHNY and CDR2 is SVGAGI (reference sequence). The CDR3 sequence is 14 residues long. This sequence was found in an adult with an advanced solid tumor such as melanoma, head and neck, liver or kidney cancer. The chain couples TRBV6-6 to TRBJ1-1; the D gene is possibly TRBD1 (5 bases). Material: CD4+ or CD8+ T cells sorted from blood, obtained in a trial of the OX40 agonist ivuxolimab. Here the CDR3 reads CASRYLDGGTEAFF. Written as DNA, the CDR3 is TGTGCCAGCAGGTATTTGGACGGGGGCACTGAAGCTTTCTTT.